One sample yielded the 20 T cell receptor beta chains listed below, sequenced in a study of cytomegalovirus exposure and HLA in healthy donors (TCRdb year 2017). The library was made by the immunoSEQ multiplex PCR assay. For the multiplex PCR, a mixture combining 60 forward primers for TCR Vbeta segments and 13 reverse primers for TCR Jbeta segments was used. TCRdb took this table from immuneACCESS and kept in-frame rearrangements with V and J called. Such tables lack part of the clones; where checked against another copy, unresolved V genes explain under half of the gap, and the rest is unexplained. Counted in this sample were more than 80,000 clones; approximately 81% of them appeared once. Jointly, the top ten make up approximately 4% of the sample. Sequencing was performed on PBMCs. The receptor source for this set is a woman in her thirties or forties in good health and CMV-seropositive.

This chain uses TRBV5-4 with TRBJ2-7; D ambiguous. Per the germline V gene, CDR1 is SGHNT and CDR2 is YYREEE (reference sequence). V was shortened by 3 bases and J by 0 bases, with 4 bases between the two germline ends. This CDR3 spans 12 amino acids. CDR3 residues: CASSSNSYEQYF. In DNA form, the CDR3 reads TGTGCCAGCAGCTCCAACTCCTACGAGCAGTACTTC.

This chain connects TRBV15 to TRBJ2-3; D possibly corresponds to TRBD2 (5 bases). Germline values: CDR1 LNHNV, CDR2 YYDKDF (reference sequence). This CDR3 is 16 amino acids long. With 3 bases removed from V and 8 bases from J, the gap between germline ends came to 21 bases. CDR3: CATSSSFTGWSGTQYF. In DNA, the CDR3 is TGTGCCACCAGCAGTTCCTTTACGGGATGGTCGGGTACGCAGTATTTT.

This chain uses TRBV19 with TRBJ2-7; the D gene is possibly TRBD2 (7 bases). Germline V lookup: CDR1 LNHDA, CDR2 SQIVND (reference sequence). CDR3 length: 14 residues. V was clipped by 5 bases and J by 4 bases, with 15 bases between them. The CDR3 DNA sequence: TGTGCCAGTAGTGGGGGGGCAGGCTCTTACGAGCAGTACTTC. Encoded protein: CASSGGAGSYEQYF.

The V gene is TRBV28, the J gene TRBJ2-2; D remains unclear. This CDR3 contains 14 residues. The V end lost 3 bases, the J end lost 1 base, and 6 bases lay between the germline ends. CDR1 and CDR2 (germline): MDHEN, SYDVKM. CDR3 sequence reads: CASSFFLNTGELFF. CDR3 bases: TGTGCCAGCAGTTTTTTCCTGAACACCGGGGAGCTGTTTTTT.

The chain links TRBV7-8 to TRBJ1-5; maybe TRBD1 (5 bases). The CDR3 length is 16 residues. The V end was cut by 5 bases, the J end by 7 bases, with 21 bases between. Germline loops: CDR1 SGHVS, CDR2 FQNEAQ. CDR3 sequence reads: CASSQSGLGAGQPQHF. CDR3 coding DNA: TGTGCCAGCAGCCAAAGTGGCTTAGGCGCAGGGCAGCCCCAGCATTTT.

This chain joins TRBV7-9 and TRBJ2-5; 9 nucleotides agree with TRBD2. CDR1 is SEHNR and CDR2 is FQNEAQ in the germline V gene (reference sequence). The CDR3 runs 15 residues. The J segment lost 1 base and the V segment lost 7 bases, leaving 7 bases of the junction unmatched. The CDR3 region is CASTMTSGTQETQYF. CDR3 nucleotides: TGTGCCAGCACCATGACTAGCGGAACCCAAGAGACCCAGTACTTC.

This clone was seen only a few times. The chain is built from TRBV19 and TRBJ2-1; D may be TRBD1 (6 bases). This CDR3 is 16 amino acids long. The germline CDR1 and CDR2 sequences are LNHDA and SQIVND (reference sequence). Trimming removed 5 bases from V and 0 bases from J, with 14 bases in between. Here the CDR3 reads CASSRLDSSSYNEQFF. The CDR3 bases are TGTGCCAGTAGTCGACTGGACAGCAGCTCCTACAATGAGCAGTTCTTC.

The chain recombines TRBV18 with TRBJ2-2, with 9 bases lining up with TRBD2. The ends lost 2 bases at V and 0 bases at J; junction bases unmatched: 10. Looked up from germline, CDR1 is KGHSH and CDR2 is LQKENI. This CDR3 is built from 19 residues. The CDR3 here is CASSPRRVAGEPNTGELFF. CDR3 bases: TGTGCCAGCTCACCAAGACGAGTAGCGGGAGAACCGAACACCGGGGAGCTGTTTTTT.

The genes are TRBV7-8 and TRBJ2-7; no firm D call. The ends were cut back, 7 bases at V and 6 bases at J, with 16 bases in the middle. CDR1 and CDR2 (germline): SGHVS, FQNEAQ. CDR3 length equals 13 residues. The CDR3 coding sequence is TGTGCCAGCAAAGCGAGGAGAAGGCGCGAGCAGTACTTC. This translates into CASKARRRREQYF.

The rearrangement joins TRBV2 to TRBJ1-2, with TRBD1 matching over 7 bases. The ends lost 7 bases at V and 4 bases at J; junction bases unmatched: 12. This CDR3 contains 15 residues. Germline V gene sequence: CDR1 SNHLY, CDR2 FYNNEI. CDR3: CASTEAGGSVYGYTF. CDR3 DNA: TGTGCCAGCACGGAGGCAGGGGGATCAGTCTATGGCTACACCTTC.

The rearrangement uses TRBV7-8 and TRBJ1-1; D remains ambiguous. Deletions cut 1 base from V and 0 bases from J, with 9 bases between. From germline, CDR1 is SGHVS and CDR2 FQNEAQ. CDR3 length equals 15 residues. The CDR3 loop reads CASSLGAGLNTEAFF. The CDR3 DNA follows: TGTGCCAGCAGCTTAGGGGCGGGATTGAACACTGAAGCTTTCTTT.

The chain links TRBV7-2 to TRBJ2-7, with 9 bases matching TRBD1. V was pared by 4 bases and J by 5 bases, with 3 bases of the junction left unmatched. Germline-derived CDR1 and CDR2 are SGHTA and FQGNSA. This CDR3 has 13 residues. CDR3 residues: CASSWDRENEQYF. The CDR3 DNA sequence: TGTGCCAGCAGCTGGGACAGGGAGAACGAGCAGTACTTC.

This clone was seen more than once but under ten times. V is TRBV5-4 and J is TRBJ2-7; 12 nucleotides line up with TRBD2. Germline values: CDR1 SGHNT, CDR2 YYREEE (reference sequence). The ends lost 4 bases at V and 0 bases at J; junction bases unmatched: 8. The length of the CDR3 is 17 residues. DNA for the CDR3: TGTGCCAGCAGCCAGGGACTAGCGGGCCCCTCCTCCTACGAGCAGTACTTC. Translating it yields CASSQGLAGPSSYEQYF.

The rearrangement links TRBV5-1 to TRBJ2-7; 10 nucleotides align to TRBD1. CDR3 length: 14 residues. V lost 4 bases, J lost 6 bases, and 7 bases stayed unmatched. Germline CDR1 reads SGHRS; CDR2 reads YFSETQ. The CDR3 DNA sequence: TGCGCCAGCAGCGGAGGGACAGGGGAATCCGAGCAGTACTTC. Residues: CASSGGTGESEQYF.

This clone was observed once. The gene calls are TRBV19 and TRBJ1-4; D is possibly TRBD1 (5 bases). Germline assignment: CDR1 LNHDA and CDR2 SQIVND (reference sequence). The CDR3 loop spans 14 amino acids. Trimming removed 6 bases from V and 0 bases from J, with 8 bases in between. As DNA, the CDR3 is TGTGCCAGTAGGATGACAGCAACTAATGAAAAACTGTTTTTT. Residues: CASRMTATNEKLFF.

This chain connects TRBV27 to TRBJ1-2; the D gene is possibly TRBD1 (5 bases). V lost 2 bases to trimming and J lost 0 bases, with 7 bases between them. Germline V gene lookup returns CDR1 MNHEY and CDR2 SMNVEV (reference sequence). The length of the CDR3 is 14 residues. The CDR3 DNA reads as TGTGCCAGCAGTTTAGGGGGGACTAACTATGGCTACACCTTC. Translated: CASSLGGTNYGYTF.

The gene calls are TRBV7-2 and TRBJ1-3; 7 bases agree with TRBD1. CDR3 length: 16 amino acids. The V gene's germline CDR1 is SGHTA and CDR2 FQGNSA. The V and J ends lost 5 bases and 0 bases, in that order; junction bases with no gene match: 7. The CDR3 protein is CASSPHRGLSGNTIYF. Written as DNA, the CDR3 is TGTGCCAGCAGCCCACACAGGGGCCTCTCTGGAAACACCATATATTTT.

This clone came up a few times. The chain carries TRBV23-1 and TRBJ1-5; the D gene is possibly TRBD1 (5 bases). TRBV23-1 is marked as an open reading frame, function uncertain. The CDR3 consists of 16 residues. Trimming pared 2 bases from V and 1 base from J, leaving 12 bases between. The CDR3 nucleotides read TGCGCCAGCAGTCAACCCGAGGACACAAGCAATCAGCCCCAGCATTTT. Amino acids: CASSQPEDTSNQPQHF.

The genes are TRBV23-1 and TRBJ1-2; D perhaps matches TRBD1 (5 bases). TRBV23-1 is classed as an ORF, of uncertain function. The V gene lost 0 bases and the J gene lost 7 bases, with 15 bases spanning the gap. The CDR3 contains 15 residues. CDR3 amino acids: CASSQSPGSPGGYTF. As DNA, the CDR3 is TGCGCCAGCAGTCAATCACCAGGGTCCCCGGGTGGCTACACCTTC.

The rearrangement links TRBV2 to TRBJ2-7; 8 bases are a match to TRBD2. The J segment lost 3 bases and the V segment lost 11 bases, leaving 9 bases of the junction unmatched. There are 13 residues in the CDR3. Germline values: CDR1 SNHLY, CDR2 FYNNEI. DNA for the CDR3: TGTGCCGGCGGGAGAGCGGGAGTCTACGAGCAGTACTTC. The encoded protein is CAGGRAGVYEQYF.